Listed below are T cell receptor beta chains from one sample, sequenced in a study of blood T cell repertoires in COVID-19. Only in-frame clones appear in the TCRdb table, and some are missing; sequencing was by immunoSEQ multiplex PCR. The sample includes tens of thousands of clones, roughly three quarters of them seen just once. Sequencing was performed on peripheral blood. Receptors were obtained from a man aged 70 or older with COVID-19, enrolled during active disease. The CDR3 runs from the conserved cysteine through the conserved F or W. The D gene is left open where the match is weak. Not every row has a clone size; where given, it reads once, few, many or a size class.

d_call j_call v_call clone_size cdr3_nt cdr3_aa
TRBD1 TRBJ1-2 TRBV6-5 few TGTGCCAGCAGTTACACTATGACAGGGGGACGTGGCTACACCTTC CASSYTMTGGRGYTF
. TRBJ1-1 TRBV6-6 . TGTGCCAGCAGTCGCCAGAACACTGAAGCTTTCTTT CASSRQNTEAFF
. TRBJ1-1 TRBV20-1 few TGCAGTGCTACCCCCAGGGAAGCTTTCTTT CSATPREAFF
TRBD2 TRBJ2-1 TRBV7-3 . TGTGCCAGCAGCTACATTTCGGGACTAGCGCATGAGCAGTTCTTC CASSYISGLAHEQFF
. TRBJ1-6 TRBV20-1 once TGCAGTGCTAGTCGGACAGACTATAATTCACCCCTCCACTTT CSASRTDYNSPLHF
TRBD1 TRBJ2-5 TRBV27 few TGTGCCAGCAGTCCCGGGACAGTTCGGGAGACCCAGTACTTC CASSPGTVRETQYF
. TRBJ2-1 TRBV7-9 many TGTGCCAGCAGCCCTCTGGTTATGAGCTCCTACAATGAGCAGTTCTTC CASSPLVMSSYNEQFF
. TRBJ1-6 TRBV19 . TGTGCCAGTAGTGTCCAAGGGGGTAATTCACCCCTCCACTTT CASSVQGGNSPLHF
TRBD1 TRBJ2-6 TRBV4-3 once TGCGCCAGCAGCCTGTTCCCAGGGACAGTTCGCTCTGGGGCCAACGTCCTGACTTTC CASSLFPGTVRSGANVLTF
TRBD2 TRBJ2-1 TRBV10-3 few TGTGCCATCAGTGGGGCTAGCGGAGCCTACAATGAGCAGTTCTTC CAISGASGAYNEQFF
. TRBJ2-7 TRBV5-1 . TGCGCCAGCAGCTTGGACAGCGGCCCTTTCTACGAGCAGTACTTC CASSLDSGPFYEQYF
. TRBJ1-2 TRBV4-3 once TGCGCCAGCAGCCAGGAGACAGGAACCAACTATGGCTACACCTTC CASSQETGTNYGYTF
. TRBJ2-1 TRBV3-1/TRBV3-2 . TGTGCCAGCAGCCAAACCCAGAATGAGCAGTTCTTC CASSQTQNEQFF
TRBD2 TRBJ2-6 TRBV24-1 few TGTGCCACCAGTGACCGCCTCCCACTAGCGGCTGGGGCCAACGTCCTGACTTTC CATSDRLPLAAGANVLTF
. TRBJ2-4 TRBV2 . TGTGCCAGCAGTCGGACTATAGCCAAAAACATTCAGTACTTC CASSRTIAKNIQYF
. TRBJ2-1 TRBV27 . TGTGCCAGCAGTTTGAGACAAAGCTCCTACAATGAGCAGTTCTTC CASSLRQSSYNEQFF
. TRBJ1-1 TRBV7-2 few TGTGCCAGCAGCCTAAAACAGGGCTCGAGGAACACTGAAGCTTTCTTT CASSLKQGSRNTEAFF
. TRBJ2-3 TRBV27 many TGTGCCAGCAGTGTAAGCCGAGATACGCAGTATTTT CASSVSRDTQYF
TRBD1 TRBJ2-5 TRBV7-9 . TGTGCCAGCAGCCCGACAGGGGGCCTGGGAGAGACCCAGTACTTC CASSPTGGLGETQYF
TRBD1 TRBJ1-2 TRBV28 . TGTGCCAGCAGTTTAACAGGGGGCGCAGGAGCGTATGGCTACACCTTC CASSLTGGAGAYGYTF
TRBD2 TRBJ2-2 TRBV9 . TGTGCCAGCAGCGTAGACCAGCGGGAGACCGGGGAGCTGTTTTTT CASSVDQRETGELFF
TRBD1 TRBJ2-7 TRBV6-5 . TGTGCCAGCAGTCGTGGGACAGTCTACTACGAGCAGTACTTC CASSRGTVYYEQYF
TRBD1 TRBJ1-5 TRBV28 . TGTGCCAGCAGTTCAGGACAGGAAAATCAGCCCCAGCATTTT CASSSGQENQPQHF
. TRBJ1-1 TRBV18 . TGTGCCAGCTCACCCGGGGACACTGAAGCTTTCTTT CASSPGDTEAFF
. TRBJ1-1 TRBV3-1/TRBV3-2 . TGTGCCAGCAGCGAGGGGGAGAGCGCTGAAGCTTTCTTT CASSEGESAEAFF
TRBD1 TRBJ1-1 TRBV5-4 . TGTGCCAGCAGCTTGTTCTCCCGACAGGGTCGCACTGAAGCTTTCTTT CASSLFSRQGRTEAFF
. TRBJ2-1 TRBV28 . TGTGCCAGCGCTAAGGACTCCCTGTTAGGGCAGTTCTTC CASAKDSLLGQFF
. TRBJ1-1 TRBV7-8 . TGTGCCAGCAGCTTAGTGCACGGGAACACTGAAGCTTTCTTT CASSLVHGNTEAFF
TRBD2 TRBJ2-3 TRBV5-1 . TGCGCCAGCAGCAGTTCTAGCGGAAGCACAGATACGCAGTATTTT CASSSSSGSTDTQYF